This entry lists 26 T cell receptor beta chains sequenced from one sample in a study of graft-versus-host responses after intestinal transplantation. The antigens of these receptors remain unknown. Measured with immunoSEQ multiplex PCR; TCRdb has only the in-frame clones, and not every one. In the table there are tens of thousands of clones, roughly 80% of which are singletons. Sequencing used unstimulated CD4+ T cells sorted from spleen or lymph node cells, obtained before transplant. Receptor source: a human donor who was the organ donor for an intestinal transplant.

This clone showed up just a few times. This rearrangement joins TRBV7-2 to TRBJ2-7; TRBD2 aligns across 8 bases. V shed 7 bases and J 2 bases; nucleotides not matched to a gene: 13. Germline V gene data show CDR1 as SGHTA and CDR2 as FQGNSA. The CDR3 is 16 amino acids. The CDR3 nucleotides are TGTGCCAGCAAACCCTGGTTCGGGGGGGACACCTACGAGCAGTACTTC. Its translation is CASKPWFGGDTYEQYF. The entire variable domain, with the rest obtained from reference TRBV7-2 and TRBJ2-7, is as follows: GAGVSQSPSNKVTEKGKDVELRCDPISGHTALYWYRQSLGQGLEFLIYFQGNSAPDKSGLPSDRFSAERTGGSVSTLTIQRTQQEDSAVYLCASKPWFGGDTYEQYFGPGTRLTVT.

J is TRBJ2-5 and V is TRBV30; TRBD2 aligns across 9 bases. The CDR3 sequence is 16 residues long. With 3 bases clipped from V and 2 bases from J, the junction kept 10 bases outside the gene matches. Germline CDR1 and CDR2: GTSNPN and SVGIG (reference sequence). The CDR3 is CAWSSGYSGGQETQYF. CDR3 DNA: TGTGCCTGGAGCTCTGGTTATAGCGGGGGTCAAGAGACCCAGTACTTC.

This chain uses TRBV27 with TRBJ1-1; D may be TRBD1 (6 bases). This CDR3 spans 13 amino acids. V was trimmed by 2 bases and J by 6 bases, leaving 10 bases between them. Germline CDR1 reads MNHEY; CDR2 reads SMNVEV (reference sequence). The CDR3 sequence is CASSLQGSPEAFF. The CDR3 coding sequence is TGTGCCAGCAGTTTACAGGGGTCTCCTGAAGCTTTCTTT.

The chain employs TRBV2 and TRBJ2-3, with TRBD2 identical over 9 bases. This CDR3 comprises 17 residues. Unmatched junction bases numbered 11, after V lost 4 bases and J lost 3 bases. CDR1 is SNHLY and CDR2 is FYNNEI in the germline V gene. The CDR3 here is CASSGGSGREGTDTQYF. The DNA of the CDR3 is TGTGCCAGCAGTGGTGGTAGCGGGAGAGAGGGTACAGATACGCAGTATTTT. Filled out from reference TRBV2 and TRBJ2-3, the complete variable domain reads EPEVTQTPSHQVTQMGQEVILRCVPISNHLYFYWYRQILGQKVEFLVSFYNNEISEKSEIFDDQFSVERPDGSNFTLKIRSTKLEDSAMYFCASSGGSGREGTDTQYFGPGTRLTVL.

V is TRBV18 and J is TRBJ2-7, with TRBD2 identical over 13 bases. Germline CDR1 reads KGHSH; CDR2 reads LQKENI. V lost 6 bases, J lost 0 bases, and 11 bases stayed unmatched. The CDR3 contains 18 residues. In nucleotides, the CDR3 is TGTGCCAGCTCGCCGACTAGCGGGGGGTCCCTGAACTCCTACGAGCAGTACTTC. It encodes CASSPTSGGSLNSYEQYF.

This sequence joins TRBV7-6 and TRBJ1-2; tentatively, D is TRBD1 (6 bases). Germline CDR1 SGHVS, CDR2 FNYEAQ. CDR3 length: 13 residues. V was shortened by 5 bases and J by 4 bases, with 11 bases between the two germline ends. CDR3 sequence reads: CASSPDRSYGYTF. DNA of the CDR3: TGTGCCAGCAGCCCAGACAGGAGCTATGGCTACACCTTC.

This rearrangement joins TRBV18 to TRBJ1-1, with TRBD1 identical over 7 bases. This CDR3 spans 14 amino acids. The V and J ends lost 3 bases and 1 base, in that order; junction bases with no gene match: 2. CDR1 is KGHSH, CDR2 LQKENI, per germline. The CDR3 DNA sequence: TGTGCCAGCTCACCGCAGGGGGGGAACACTGAAGCTTTCTTT. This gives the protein CASSPQGGNTEAFF.

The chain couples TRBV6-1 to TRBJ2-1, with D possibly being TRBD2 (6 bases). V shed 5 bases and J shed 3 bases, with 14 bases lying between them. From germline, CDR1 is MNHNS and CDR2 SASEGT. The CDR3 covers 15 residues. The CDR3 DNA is TGTGCCAGCAGTTCCTTTCAGGGAGGCTACAATGAGCAGTTCTTC. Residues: CASSSFQGGYNEQFF.

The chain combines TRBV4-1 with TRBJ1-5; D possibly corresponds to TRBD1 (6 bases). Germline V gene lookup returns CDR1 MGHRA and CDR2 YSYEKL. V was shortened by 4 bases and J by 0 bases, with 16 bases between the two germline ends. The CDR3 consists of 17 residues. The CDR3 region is CASSLTGQLNSNQPQHF. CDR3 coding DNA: TGCGCCAGCAGCCTCACCGGACAGCTAAATAGCAATCAGCCCCAGCATTTT.

For the CDR3, the DNA is TGTGCCAGCAGCGTAGATAGGGCGCCCTACGAGCAGTACTTC. Translating gives CASSVDRAPYEQYF. The chain couples TRBV9 to TRBJ2-5, with unresolved D. The better agreement between TRBJ2-7 and the DNA end casts doubt on the J call. This CDR3 has 14 amino acids. Per germline, CDR1 SGDLS and CDR2 YYNGEE.

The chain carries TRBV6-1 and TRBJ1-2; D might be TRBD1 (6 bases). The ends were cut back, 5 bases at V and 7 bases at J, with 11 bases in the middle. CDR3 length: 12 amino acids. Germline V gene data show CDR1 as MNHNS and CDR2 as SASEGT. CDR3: CASSSDSSGYTF. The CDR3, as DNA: TGTGCCAGCAGTTCGGACAGTAGTGGCTACACCTTC.

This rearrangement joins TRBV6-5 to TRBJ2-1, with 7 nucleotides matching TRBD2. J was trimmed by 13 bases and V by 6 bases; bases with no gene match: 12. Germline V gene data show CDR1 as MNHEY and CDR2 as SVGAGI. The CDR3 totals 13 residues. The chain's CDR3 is CASRRSGGEGQFF. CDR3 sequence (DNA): TGTGCCAGCAGAAGAAGCGGAGGGGAGGGTCAGTTCTTC.

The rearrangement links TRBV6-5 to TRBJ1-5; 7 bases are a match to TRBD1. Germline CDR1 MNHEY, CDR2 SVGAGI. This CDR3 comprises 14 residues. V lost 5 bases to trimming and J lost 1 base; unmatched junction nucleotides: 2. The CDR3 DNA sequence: TGTGCCAGCAGTGCACAGGGGAGCAATCAGCCCCAGCATTTT. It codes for CASSAQGSNQPQHF.

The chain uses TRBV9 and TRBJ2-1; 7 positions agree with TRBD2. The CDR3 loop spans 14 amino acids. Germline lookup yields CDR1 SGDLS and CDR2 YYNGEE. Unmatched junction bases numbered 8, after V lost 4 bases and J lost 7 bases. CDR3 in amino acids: CASSPRTRLNEQFF. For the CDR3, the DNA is TGTGCCAGCAGCCCGCGGACTAGGTTGAATGAGCAGTTCTTC.

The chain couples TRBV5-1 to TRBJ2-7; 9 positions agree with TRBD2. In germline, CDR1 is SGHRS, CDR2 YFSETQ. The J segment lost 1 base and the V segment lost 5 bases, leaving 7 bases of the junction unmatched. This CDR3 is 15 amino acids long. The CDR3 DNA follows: TGCGCCAGCAGTCTGGGGACTAGCCTATCCTACGAGCAGTACTTC. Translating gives CASSLGTSLSYEQYF.

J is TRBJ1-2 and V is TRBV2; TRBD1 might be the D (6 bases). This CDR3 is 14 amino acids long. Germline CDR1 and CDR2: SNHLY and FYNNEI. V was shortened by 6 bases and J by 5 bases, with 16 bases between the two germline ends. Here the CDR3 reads CASSQQGGGYGYTF. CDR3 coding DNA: TGTGCCAGCAGCCAACAGGGTGGAGGGTATGGCTACACCTTC.

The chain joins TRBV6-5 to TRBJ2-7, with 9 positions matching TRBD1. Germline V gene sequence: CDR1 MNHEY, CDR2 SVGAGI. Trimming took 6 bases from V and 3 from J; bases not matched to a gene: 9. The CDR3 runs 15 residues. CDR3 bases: TGTGCCAGCAGAACGGACAGGGGACTTTTCTACGAGCAGTACTTC. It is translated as CASRTDRGLFYEQYF.

CDR3 in DNA: TGTGCCAGCGTCAGGCCAGGGGGCACAGATACGCAGTATTTT. It is translated as CASVRPGGTDTQYF. The rearrangement uses TRBV6-5 and TRBJ2-3; possible D gene TRBD1, 6 bases. With 8 bases removed from V and 1 base from J, the gap between germline ends came to 13 bases. The CDR3 extends over 14 amino acids. Germline CDR1 is MNHEY and CDR2 is SVGAGI.

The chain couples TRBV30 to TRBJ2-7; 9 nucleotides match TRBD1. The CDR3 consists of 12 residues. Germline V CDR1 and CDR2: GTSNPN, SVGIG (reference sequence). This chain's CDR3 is CVGQGISYEQYF. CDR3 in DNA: TGTGTCGGACAGGGGATCTCCTACGAGCAGTACTTC.

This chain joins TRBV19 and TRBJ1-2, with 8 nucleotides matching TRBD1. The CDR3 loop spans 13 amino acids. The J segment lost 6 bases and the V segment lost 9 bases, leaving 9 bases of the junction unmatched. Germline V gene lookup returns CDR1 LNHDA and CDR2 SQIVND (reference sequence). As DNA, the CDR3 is TGTGCCAGCGCCGTCAGGGGGCAGGATGGCTACACCTTC. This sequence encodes CASAVRGQDGYTF.

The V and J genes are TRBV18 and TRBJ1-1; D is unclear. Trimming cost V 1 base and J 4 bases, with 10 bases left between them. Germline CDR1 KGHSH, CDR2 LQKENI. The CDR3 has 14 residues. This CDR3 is CASSPQLSGTEAFF. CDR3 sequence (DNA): TGTGCCAGCTCACCACAGTTGTCGGGCACTGAAGCTTTCTTT.

This CDR3 reads CASSSRNTGELFF. Here the CDR3 DNA reads TGTGCCAGCAGCTCCAGGAACACCGGGGAGCTGTTTTTT. This chain connects TRBV7-9 to TRBJ2-2, with D unresolved. Per germline, CDR1 SEHNR and CDR2 FQNEAQ (reference sequence). CDR3 length: 13 residues. The V end was cut by 4 bases, the J end by 1 base, with 4 bases between.

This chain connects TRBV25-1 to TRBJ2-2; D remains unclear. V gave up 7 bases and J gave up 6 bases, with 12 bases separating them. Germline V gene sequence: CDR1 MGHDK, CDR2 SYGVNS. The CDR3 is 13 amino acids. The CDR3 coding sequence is TGTGCCAGCACTGGGGTAGGAGCCGGGGAGCTGTTTTTT. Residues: CASTGVGAGELFF.

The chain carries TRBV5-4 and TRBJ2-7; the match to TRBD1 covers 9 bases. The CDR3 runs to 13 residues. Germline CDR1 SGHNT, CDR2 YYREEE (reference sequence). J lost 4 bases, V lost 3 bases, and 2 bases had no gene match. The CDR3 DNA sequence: TGTGCCAGCAGCTGGGGACAGGGATACGAGCAGTACTTC. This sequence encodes CASSWGQGYEQYF.

CDR3 amino acids: CSVQTRAGHEGDTEAFF. Here the CDR3 DNA reads TGCAGCGTCCAAACGCGGGCAGGCCATGAAGGGGACACTGAAGCTTTCTTT. The chain joins TRBV29-1 to TRBJ1-1; tentative D call: TRBD1 (5 bases). The CDR3 totals 17 residues. The V gene lost 6 bases and the J gene lost 3 bases, with 26 bases spanning the gap. The germline gives CDR1 SQVTM, CDR2 ANQGSEA.

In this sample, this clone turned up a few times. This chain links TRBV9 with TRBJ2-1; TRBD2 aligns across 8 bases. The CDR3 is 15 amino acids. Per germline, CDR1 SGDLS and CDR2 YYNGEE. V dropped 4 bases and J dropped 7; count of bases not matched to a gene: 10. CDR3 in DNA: TGTGCCAGCAGCTCCCGGGTAGCGGGGTTGAATGAGCAGTTCTTC. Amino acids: CASSSRVAGLNEQFF.